The 20 T cell receptor beta chains in this list originate from one sample, sequenced in a study of sequential checkpoint blockade in melanoma. Measured with immunoSEQ multiplex PCR; TCRdb has only the in-frame clones, and not every one. The sample gives thousands of clones, 24% of which show up once; 30% is in the top ten. Documented treatment: randomized to nivolumab then ipilimumab (arm A) or the reverse (arm B). The specimen was tumor tissue (inferred from file names), collected from a patient given nivolumab and ipilimumab in sequence. The source of these receptors is a human donor with melanoma.

J is TRBJ2-2 and V is TRBV28, with D unclear. The CDR3 runs to 15 residues. Germline V gives CDR1 MDHEN, CDR2 SYDVKM. V was cut by 3 bases and J by 5 bases, with 13 bases left in between. The CDR3: CASSFASEGTGELFF. CDR3 nucleotides: TGTGCCAGCAGTTTTGCGTCGGAAGGAACCGGGGAGCTGTTTTTT.

Remarks on this clone: Germline and junction disagree at one end, which may indicate a read error. The CDR3 DNA sequence: TGTGCTGGATCTGGTTGGAAAACAAGTGCGGACTTC. As protein: CAGSGWKTSADF. The chain uses TRBV6-8 and TRBJ2-7; D is unclear. The CDR3 is 12 residues long. Germline assignment: CDR1 MNHGY and CDR2 SAAAGT.

This clone was picked up a small number of times. The gene calls are TRBV30 and TRBJ2-3, with a possible D match to TRBD2 (5 bases). The CDR3 runs to 14 residues. Germline-derived CDR1 and CDR2 are GTSNPN and SVGIG (reference sequence). The germline V and J ends were trimmed by 0 bases and 5 bases, with 12 bases remaining between them. CDR3 DNA: TGTGCCTGGAGTGTGGGGAATGAGGGAGATACGCAGTATTTT. It translates to CAWSVGNEGDTQYF.

This clone was seen only a few times. The rearrangement joins TRBV9 to TRBJ2-7, with 9 bases matching TRBD2. The CDR3 runs to 16 residues. Germline CDR1 reads SGDLS; CDR2 reads YYNGEE. V lost 4 bases and J lost 4; bases outside the gene matches: 12. DNA for the CDR3: TGTGCCAGCAGCTCCGTTCTTAGCGGGAGTCCGTACGAGCAGTACTTC. This gives the protein CASSSVLSGSPYEQYF.

This clone was observed a few times. The rearrangement links TRBV6-8 to TRBJ1-2, with 7 positions matching TRBD1. Losses at the gene ends were 5 bases for V and 0 bases for J; bases not matched to a gene: 6. This CDR3 comprises 15 residues. Germline V gene lookup returns CDR1 MNHGY and CDR2 SAAAGT. The CDR3 region has the DNA TGTGCCAGCAGTCCCCACAGGGGCCCTAACTATGGCTACACCTTC. It yields the protein CASSPHRGPNYGYTF.

This clone was counted ten times or more. The chain joins TRBV11-3 to TRBJ1-2; 10 bases line up with TRBD1. The length of the CDR3 is 15 residues. Trimming cost V 5 bases and J 7 bases; bases outside gene matches: 10. Germline assignment: CDR1 SGHNT and CDR2 YENEEA. The CDR3 nucleotides are TGTGCCAGCAGCCTTCAGGGACAGGGGCGCTCTGGCTACACCTTC. It yields the protein CASSLQGQGRSGYTF.

This clone was detected only a few times. This chain links TRBV30 with TRBJ2-3, with 10 nucleotides matching TRBD2. Germline V lookup: CDR1 GTSNPN, CDR2 SVGIG (reference sequence). The CDR3 runs 14 residues. V gave up 3 bases and J gave up 3 bases; unmatched junction bases: 3. The CDR3 sequence is CAWRLAGATDTQYF. The CDR3 DNA is TGTGCCTGGAGGCTAGCGGGAGCGACAGATACGCAGTATTTT.

This clone turned up a few times. Within the sample, other DNA sequences also encode this same CDR3. V and J are TRBV18 and TRBJ2-2, with D perhaps matching TRBD1 (6 bases). Germline CDR1 reads KGHSH; CDR2 reads LQKENI. The ends were cut back, 3 bases at V and 4 bases at J, with 12 bases in the middle. This CDR3 is built from 15 residues. CDR3 bases: TGTGCCAGCTCACCCCTACAGGGTCGCACCGGGGAGCTGTTTTTT. This gives the protein CASSPLQGRTGELFF.

This sequence joins TRBV6-8 and TRBJ1-2; 10 nucleotides agree with TRBD1. Germline V gene lookup returns CDR1 MNHGY and CDR2 SAAAGT. The CDR3 spans 17 residues. V shed 7 bases and J 3 bases; nucleotides not matched to a gene: 14. The CDR3 region is CASISGTGVLIYYGYTF. CDR3 coding DNA: TGTGCCAGCATATCCGGGACAGGGGTCCTTATTTACTATGGCTACACCTTC.

This clone is judged large. The chain is built from TRBV6-8 and TRBJ1-3; D call uncertain. This CDR3 is 14 amino acids long. Germline V lookup: CDR1 MNHGY, CDR2 SAAAGT. Trimming stripped 8 bases from V and 0 bases from J, with 11 bases between. The CDR3 reads CASFTEYSGNTIYF. CDR3 nucleotides: TGTGCCAGCTTTACAGAATACTCTGGAAACACCATATATTTT.

By share, this clone counts as medium-sized. The J gene is TRBJ1-4, the V gene TRBV11-3; 8 positions agree with TRBD1. CDR1 SGHNT and CDR2 YENEEA come from the germline V gene. The V segment lost 4 bases and the J segment 8 bases; nucleotides outside the gene matches: 12. The CDR3 runs to 16 residues. The CDR3 protein is CASSSTVGTGGEKLFF. CDR3 in DNA: TGTGCCAGCAGCTCAACCGTGGGGACAGGTGGGGAAAAACTGTTTTTT.

The chain uses TRBV19 and TRBJ1-1, with 9 bases fitting TRBD1. Germline V gives CDR1 LNHDA, CDR2 SQIVND (reference sequence). The CDR3 is 14 amino acids. V trimming: 3 bases; J trimming: 7 bases; junction bases outside the gene matches: 6. The CDR3, as DNA: TGTGCCAGTAGTATCCGGGACAGGGCAGGTGAAGCTTTCTTT. Amino acid sequence: CASSIRDRAGEAFF.

The chain carries TRBV7-5 and TRBJ2-2; the D call of TRBD2 is as the table states it, not checked on the DNA. TRBV7-5 is given as a pseudogene. There are 14 residues in the CDR3. DNA for the CDR3: TGTGCCAGCAGCCCTAGCGGGGGGGCCGGGGAGCTGTTTTTT. Translated, it gives CASSPSGGAGELFF.

In its sample, this clone was seen a few times. The rearrangement uses TRBV6-8 and TRBJ2-2; D is possibly TRBD2 (6 bases). The germline V and J ends were trimmed by 5 bases and 3 bases, with 16 bases remaining between them. This CDR3 has 16 residues. Per the germline V gene, CDR1 is MNHGY and CDR2 is SAAAGT. CDR3 DNA sequence: TGTGCCAGCAGTGACCCCTCGGACTACTACACCGGGGAGCTGTTTTTT. It translates to CASSDPSDYYTGELFF.

This clone was detected a few times. This chain joins TRBV9 and TRBJ2-5; 8 bases are a match to TRBD2. Germline V gene sequence: CDR1 SGDLS, CDR2 YYNGEE. The CDR3 has 15 amino acids. V was pared by 4 bases and J by 5 bases, with 10 bases of the junction left unmatched. CDR3 amino acids: CASSPRTGGGETQYF. In nucleotides, the CDR3 is TGTGCCAGCAGCCCGCGGACCGGCGGGGGGGAGACCCAGTACTTC.

V and J are TRBV4-1 and TRBJ2-2, with D uncertain. The CDR3 contains 16 residues. Deletions cut 1 base from V and 4 bases from J, with 13 bases between. CDR1 and CDR2 (germline): MGHRA, YSYEKL. CDR3 loop: CASSQVWPESTGELFF. The DNA for the CDR3 is TGCGCCAGCAGCCAAGTGTGGCCAGAGAGCACCGGGGAGCTGTTTTTT.

The rearrangement links TRBV30 to TRBJ1-1; no firm D call. The CDR3 runs 11 residues. Germline-derived CDR1 and CDR2 are GTSNPN and SVGIG (reference sequence). Trimming pared 0 bases from V and 4 bases from J, leaving 3 bases between. CDR3 region: CAWSVLTEAFF. The DNA for the CDR3 is TGTGCCTGGAGTGTACTCACTGAAGCTTTCTTT.

This clone was detected a few times. The rearrangement joins TRBV18 to TRBJ2-1, with D perhaps matching TRBD1 or TRBD2 (5 bases each). CDR1 and CDR2 (germline): KGHSH, LQKENI. CDR3 size: 15 residues. V dropped 4 bases and J dropped 2 bases, with 12 bases sitting between them. The CDR3 loop reads CASSLQGRTYNEQFF. The CDR3 coding sequence is TGTGCCAGCTCACTCCAGGGACGCACCTACAATGAGCAGTTCTTC.

This clone was seen more than once but under ten times. The chain joins TRBV9 to TRBJ2-7; 7 bases agree with TRBD1. The V segment lost 7 bases and the J segment 2 bases; nucleotides outside the gene matches: 3. There are 12 residues in the CDR3. Germline CDR1 reads SGDLS; CDR2 reads YYNGEE. CDR3 bases: TGTGCCAGCCACAGGGGCGCCTACGAGCAGTACTTC. Protein: CASHRGAYEQYF.

The sample holds a few counts of this clone. The V call is TRBV11-3, the J call TRBJ2-1; D is unclear. V was shortened by 2 bases and J by 6 bases, with 11 bases between the two germline ends. There are 14 residues in the CDR3. The germline CDR1 and CDR2 sequences are SGHNT and YENEEA. The CDR3: CASSLLAGSNEQFF. In nucleotides, the CDR3 is TGTGCCAGCAGCTTATTGGCAGGTTCCAATGAGCAGTTCTTC.